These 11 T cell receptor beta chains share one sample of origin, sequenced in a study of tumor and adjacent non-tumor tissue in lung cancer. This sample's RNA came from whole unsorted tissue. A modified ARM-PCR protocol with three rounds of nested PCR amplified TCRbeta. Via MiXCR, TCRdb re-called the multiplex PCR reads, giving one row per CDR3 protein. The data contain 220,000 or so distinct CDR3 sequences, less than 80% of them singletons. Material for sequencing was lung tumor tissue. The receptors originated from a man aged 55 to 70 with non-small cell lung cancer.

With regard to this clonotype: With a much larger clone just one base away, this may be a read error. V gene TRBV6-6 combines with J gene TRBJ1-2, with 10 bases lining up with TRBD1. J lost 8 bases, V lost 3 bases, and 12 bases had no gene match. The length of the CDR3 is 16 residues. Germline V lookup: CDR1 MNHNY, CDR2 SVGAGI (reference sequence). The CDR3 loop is CASSYRETGGAEGYTF. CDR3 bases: TGTGCCAGCAGTTATCGTGAGACAGGGGGCGCAGAAGGCTACACCTTC.

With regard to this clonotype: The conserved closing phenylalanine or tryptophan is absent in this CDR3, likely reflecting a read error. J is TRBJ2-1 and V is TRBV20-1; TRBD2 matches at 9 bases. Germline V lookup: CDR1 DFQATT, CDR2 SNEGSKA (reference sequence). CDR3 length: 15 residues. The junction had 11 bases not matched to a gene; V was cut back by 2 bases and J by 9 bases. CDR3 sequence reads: CSARIASGTVGEQFS. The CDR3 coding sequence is TGCAGTGCTAGAATCGCTAGCGGGACCGTAGGTGAGCAGTTCTCA.

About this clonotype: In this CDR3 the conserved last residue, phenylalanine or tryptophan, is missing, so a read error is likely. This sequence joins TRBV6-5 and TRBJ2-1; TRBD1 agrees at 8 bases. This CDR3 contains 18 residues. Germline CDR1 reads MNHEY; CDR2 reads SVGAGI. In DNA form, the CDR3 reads TGTGTCAGCAGTTACGGGGGTTCAGGGGGCTCTAATTACAATGAGCAGTTCTTA. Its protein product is CVSSYGGSGGSNYNEQFL.

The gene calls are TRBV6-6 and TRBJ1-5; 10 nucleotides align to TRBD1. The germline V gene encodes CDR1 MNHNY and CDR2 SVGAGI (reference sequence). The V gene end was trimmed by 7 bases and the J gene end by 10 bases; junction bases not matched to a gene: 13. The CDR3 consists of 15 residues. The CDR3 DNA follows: TGTGCCAGCACTTATGGGACAGGGGAAATGCAACCCCAGCATTTT. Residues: CASTYGTGEMQPQHF.

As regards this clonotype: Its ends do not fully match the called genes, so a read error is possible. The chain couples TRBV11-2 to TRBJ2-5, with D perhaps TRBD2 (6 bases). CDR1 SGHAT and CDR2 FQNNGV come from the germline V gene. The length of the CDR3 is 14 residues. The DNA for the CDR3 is TGTGCCAGCATCCCGGGACTGCTTCAAGATACCCAGTACTTC. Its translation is CASIPGLLQDTQYF.

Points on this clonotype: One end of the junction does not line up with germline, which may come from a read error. The CDR3, as DNA: TGTGTCAGCAGCTTAGGCGGGAGAGGCACCGGGGAGCTGTTTTTT. It codes for CVSSLGGRGTGELFF. V is TRBV11-1 and J is TRBJ2-2; 7 bases fit TRBD2. CDR1 SGHAT and CDR2 FQDESV come from the germline V gene (reference sequence). The CDR3 loop spans 15 amino acids.

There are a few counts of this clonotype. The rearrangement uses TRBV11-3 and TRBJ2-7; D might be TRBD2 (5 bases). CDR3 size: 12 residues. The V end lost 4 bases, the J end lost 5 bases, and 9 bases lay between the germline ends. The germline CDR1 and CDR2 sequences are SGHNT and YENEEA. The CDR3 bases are TGTGCCAGCAGCTCCCGAGGGAACGAGCAGTACTTC. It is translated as CASSSRGNEQYF. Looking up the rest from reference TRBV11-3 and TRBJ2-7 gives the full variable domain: EAGVVQSPRYKIIEKKQPVAFWCNPISGHNTLYWYLQNLGQGPELLIRYENEEAVDDSQLPKDRFSAERLKGVDSTLKIQPAELGDSAVYLCASSSRGNEQYFGPGTRLTVT.

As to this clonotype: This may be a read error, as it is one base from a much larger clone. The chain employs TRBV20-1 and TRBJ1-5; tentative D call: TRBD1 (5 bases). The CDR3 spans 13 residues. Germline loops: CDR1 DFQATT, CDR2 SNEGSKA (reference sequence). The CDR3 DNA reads TGCAGTGTCGGAGGGGTGAACAATCAGCTCCAGCATTTT. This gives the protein CSVGGVNNQLQHF.

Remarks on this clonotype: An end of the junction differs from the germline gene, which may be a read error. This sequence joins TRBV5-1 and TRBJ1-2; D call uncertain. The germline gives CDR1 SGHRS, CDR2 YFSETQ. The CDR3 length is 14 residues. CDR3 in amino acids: CASSLVASNYGYTF. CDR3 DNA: TGCGCTAGCAGCTTGGTCGCGTCTAACTATGGCTACACCTTC.

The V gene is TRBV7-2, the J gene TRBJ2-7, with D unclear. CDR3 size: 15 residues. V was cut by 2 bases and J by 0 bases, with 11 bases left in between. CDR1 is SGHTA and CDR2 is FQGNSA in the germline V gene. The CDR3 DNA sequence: TGTGCCAGCAGCTTAAACCAGATCGCCTCCTACGAGCAGTACTTC. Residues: CASSLNQIASYEQYF. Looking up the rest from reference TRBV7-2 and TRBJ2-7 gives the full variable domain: GAGVSQSPSNKVTEKGKDVELRCDPISGHTALYWYRQSLGQGLEFLIYFQGNSAPDKSGLPSDRFSAERTGGSVSTLTIQRTQQEDSAVYLCASSLNQIASYEQYFGPGTRLTVT.

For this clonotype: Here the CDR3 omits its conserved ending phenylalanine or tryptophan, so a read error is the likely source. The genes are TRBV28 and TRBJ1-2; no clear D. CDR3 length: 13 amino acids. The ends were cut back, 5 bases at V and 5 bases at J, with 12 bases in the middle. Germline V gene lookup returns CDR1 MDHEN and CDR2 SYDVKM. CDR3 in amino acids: CASSHTTKYGYTL. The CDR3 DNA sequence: TGTGCCAGCAGTCACACGACCAAATATGGCTACACCCTC.